This T cell receptor beta chain was documented in a study of blood T cell repertoires in COVID-19 (TCRdb year 2020). With respect to the entire study: Samples from collaborators originated in the United States, Italy and Spain and spanned both the acute and convalescent phases of COVID-19. The samples were drawn from the first 160 participants of the ongoing ImmuneRACE study and from 1,254 subjects provided by 6 global collaborators. Where HLA class I and class II types were available, the types were taken from metadata supplied by the sample provider, not from assay-based typing. The prospective study material was composed of cDNA or gDNA derived from T cells, B-cell-depleted T cells, or PBMCs. Nearly every sample came with metadata listing a de-identified subject ID, COVID-19 status, age in years and sex. A freely available public database, intended as a resource for researchers studying the immune response to SARS-CoV-2, is where the repertoires were released. Subjects who had been exposed to COVID-19, were actively infected with it, or had recovered from it provided the deeply sampled blood TCRbeta repertoires that made up the dataset. Paper-wide results and their limitations: The quantity of clinical and demographic metadata differed by source and by participant and was supplied without curation.

TCRbeta CDR3 regions were amplified from genomic DNA by means of the immunoSEQ Assay, a bias-controlled multiplex PCR. Regarding the original processing steps: The number of nucleated cells in each sample was estimated by amplification of reference gene primers within the assay. To quantify the absolute abundance of each unique TCRbeta CDR3 rearrangement, sequence reads were collapsed and filtered. For each sample, productive Simpson clonality was calculated as the square root of Simpson's diversity index across productive rearrangements. TCRdb limited this immuneACCESS table to in-frame rearrangements with V and J called. A share of clones is missing; checked studies link under half to unresolved V genes, and the rest is unexplained. From that table come the V and J calls and clone size; the DNA was used to work out D and trimming. The sample table holds about 160,000 clones, of which about 85% were seen once. Of the sample, 4% falls within the top ten clones.

The CDR3 measures 15 amino acids from cysteine to phenylalanine. CDR3 DNA is the only sequence kept; it has 45 bases, read in frame from the first base. Via the germline V gene, CDR1 is MNHEY and CDR2 SVGEGT. At the junction V is shortened by 2 bases and J by 2 bases, with 7 bases in between. Participants in the prospective study were aged roughly 18 to 90 years, lived in over 20 United States geographic areas, and enrolled through a virtual design. Cohort assignment in the prospective study relied on participant-reported clinical history from a screening survey and a study questionnaire. A participant counted as exposed if, within 2 weeks of entering the study, that participant had been in contact with someone who had a PCR-confirmed or clinician-diagnosed COVID-19 case. In the prospective study, whole blood, serum and a nasopharyngeal or oropharyngeal swab were collected from each participant by mobile phlebotomists. Over an approximately 2-month period, participants in the prospective study had the option of providing additional blood draws and questionnaires. Prospective study blood samples were shipped either frozen or at room temperature before DNA extraction.

This clone has only a few counts. It has no known antigen specificity. No quality values exist for individual bases; no much larger clone is one base distant. Other DNA sequences within the sample encode an identical CDR3. The sequenced sample was PBMCs or T cells enriched from blood (not recorded which). The rearrangement combines TRBV6-2 or TRBV6-3 with TRBJ2-6; 5 matching bases give a weak D call of TRBD2. The clonotype originates from a middle-aged woman who had been exposed to COVID-19. The CDR3 protein is CASSYRTAGANVLTF. The DNA sequence follows: TGTGCCAGCAGTTACAGGACTGCTGGGGCCAACGTCCTGACTTTC.